The T cell receptor (beta chain) under discussion was sequenced for a study of T cells in Graves' hyperthyroidism and ophthalmopathy. Amplification targeted TCR beta CDR3 regions from RNA transcripts. The HTBI set primed first-round TCR CDR3 RT-PCR. TCRdb analysed the multiplex PCR reads with MiXCR anew, one entry per CDR3 protein. Among about 600,000 distinct CDR3 sequences, 13% to 15% were seen once, and the ten largest hold around 7%. Sample: blood. This clonotype was obtained from a woman aged 18-29 years with Graves' ophthalmopathy.

CDR3 sequence: CASSLSSGRARIPDTQHF. DNA for the CDR3: TGCGCCAGCAGCTTGTCAAGCGGGAGGGCCCGAATCCCAGATACGCAGCATTTT. The gene calls are TRBV5-1 and TRBJ2-3; D not certain. Gene TRBJ1-5 matches the end of the DNA better, so the J call may be wrong. This CDR3 region has 18 residues. The germline V gene has CDR1 SGHRS and CDR2 YFSETQ.